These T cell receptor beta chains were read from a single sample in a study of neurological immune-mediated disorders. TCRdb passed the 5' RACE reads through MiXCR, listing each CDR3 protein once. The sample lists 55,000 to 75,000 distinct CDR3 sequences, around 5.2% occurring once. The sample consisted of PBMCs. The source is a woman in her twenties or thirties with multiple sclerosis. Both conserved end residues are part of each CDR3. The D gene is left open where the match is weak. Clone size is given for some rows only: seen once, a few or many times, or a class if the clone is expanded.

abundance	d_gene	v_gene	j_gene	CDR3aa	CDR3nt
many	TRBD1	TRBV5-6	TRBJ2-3	CASSLIWDRSRGTDTQYF	TGTGCCAGCAGCTTGATTTGGGACAGGTCGAGGGGCACAGATACGCAGTATTTT
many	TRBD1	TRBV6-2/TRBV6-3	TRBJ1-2	CASSYRDRGPYGYTF	TGTGCCAGCAGTTACCGGGACAGGGGACCCTATGGCTACACCTTC
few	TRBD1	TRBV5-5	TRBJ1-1	CASRDRDRAITEAFF	TGTGCCAGCAGGGATCGGGACAGGGCGATCACTGAAGCTTTCTTT
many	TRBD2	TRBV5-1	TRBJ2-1	CASSLYGGGAYNEQFF	TGCGCCAGCAGCTTGTATGGCGGGGGGGCCTACAATGAGCAGTTCTTC
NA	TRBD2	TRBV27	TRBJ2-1	CASSLPGLAVNNEQFF	TGTGCCAGCAGTCTGCCGGGACTAGCGGTAAACAATGAGCAGTTCTTC
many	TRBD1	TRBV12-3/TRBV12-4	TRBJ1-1	CASSYAGTGNEAFF	TGTGCCAGCAGCTACGCCGGGACAGGGAACGAAGCTTTCTTT
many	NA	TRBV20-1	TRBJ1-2	CSARGIDGRENGYTF	TGCAGTGCTAGGGGAATAGACGGCAGGGAGAATGGCTACACCTTC
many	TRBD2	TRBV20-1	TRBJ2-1	CSARLGGGIYNEQFF	TGCAGTGCTCGGTTGGGCGGGGGGATTTACAATGAGCAGTTCTTC
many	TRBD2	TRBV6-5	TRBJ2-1	CASSYSSGGAHNEQFF	TGTGCCAGCAGTTACTCAAGCGGGGGGGCCCACAATGAGCAGTTCTTC
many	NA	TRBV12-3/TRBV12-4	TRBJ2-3	CASSLGVTSTDTQYF	TGTGCCAGCAGTTTGGGAGTCACTAGCACAGATACGCAGTATTTT
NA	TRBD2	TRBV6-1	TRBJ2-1	CASRGRLAGGMDEQFF	TGTGCCAGCAGAGGGCGACTAGCGGGGGGGATGGATGAGCAGTTCTTC
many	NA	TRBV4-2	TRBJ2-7	CASSHVQGDEQYF	TGTGCCAGCAGCCATGTGCAGGGAGACGAGCAGTACTTC
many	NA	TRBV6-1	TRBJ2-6	CASSEGLGTRENSGANVLTF	TGTGCCAGCAGTGAAGGCCTCGGGACCCGGGAAAACTCTGGGGCCAACGTCCTGACTTTC
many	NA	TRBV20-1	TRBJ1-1	CSASMQARRAFF	TGCAGTGCTAGTATGCAGGCCAGGAGGGCTTTCTTT
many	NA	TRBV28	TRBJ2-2	CASSPFPPGDTGELFF	TGTGCCAGCAGTCCCTTTCCTCCAGGAGACACCGGGGAGCTGTTTTTT
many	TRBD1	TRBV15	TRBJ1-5	CATSRDLQGGNQPQHF	TGTGCCACCAGCAGAGATCTACAGGGGGGCAATCAGCCCCAGCATTTT
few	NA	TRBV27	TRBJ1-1	CASSPPSQNTEAFF	TGTGCCAGCAGTCCCCCCTCACAGAACACTGAAGCTTTCTTT
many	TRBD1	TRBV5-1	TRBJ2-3	CASSSTGGTLDTQYF	TGCGCCAGCAGCTCGACAGGGGGCACTTTAGATACGCAGTATTTT
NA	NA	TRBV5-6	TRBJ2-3	CASSLWGRTDTQYF	TGTGCCAGCAGCTTGTGGGGACGCACAGATACGCAGTATTTT
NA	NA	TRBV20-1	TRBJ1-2	CSASPGGTYGYTF	TGCAGTGCGAGCCCGGGGGGGACCTATGGCTACACCTTC
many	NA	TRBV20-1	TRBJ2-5	CSARGGEAQYF	TGCAGTGCTAGAGGGGGGGAGGCCCAGTACTTC
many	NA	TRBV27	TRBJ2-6	CASAQFSGANVLTF	TGTGCCAGTGCTCAATTCTCTGGGGCCAACGTCCTGACTTTC
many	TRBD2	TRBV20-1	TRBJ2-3	CSGRERGVTNTQYF	TGCAGTGGAAGAGAGCGGGGGGTAACGAATACGCAGTATTTT
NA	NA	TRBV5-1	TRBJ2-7	CASSTMTGSYEQYF	TGCGCCAGCAGCACCATGACAGGATCCTACGAGCAGTACTTC
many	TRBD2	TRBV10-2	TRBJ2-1	CASSEPSLGLAGAFSYNEQFF	TGCGCCAGCAGTGAGCCATCCCTCGGGCTAGCGGGGGCCTTCTCCTACAATGAGCAGTTCTTC
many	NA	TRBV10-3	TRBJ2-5	CAISDPGQLQETQYF	TGTGCCATCAGTGACCCAGGACAGCTTCAAGAGACCCAGTACTTC
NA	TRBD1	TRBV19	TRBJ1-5	CASSWDSENQPQHF	TGTGCCAGTAGTTGGGACAGCGAAAATCAGCCCCAGCATTTT
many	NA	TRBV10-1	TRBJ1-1	CASSDNRYPQNTEAFF	TGCGCCAGCAGTGATAACCGGTATCCGCAGAACACTGAAGCTTTCTTT
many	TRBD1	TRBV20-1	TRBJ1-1	CSAAAYRDSDEAFF	TGCAGTGCTGCGGCATATCGGGACAGTGATGAAGCTTTCTTT
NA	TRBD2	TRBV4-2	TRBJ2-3	CASRNALTSGGSTDTQYF	TGTGCCAGCAGAAATGCCCTGACTAGCGGGGGAAGCACAGATACGCAGTATTTT
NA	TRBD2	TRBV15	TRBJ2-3	CATSRDERGDSTDTQYF	TGTGCCACCAGCAGAGACGAGCGGGGGGACAGCACAGATACGCAGTATTTT
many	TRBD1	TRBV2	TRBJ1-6	CASRDQGDRSPLHF	TGTGCCAGCAGGGACCAGGGGGATAGATCACCCCTCCACTTT
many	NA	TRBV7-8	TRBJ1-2	CASSPVSGGYTF	TGTGCCAGCAGCCCCGTTTCGGGGGGCTACACCTTC
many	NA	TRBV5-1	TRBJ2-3	CASSLNRGDLTDTQYF	TGCGCCAGCAGCTTGAATAGGGGAGACCTCACAGATACGCAGTATTTT
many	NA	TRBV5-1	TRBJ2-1	CASSLDPSGEQFF	TGCGCCAGCAGCTTGGATCCTTCGGGTGAGCAGTTCTTC
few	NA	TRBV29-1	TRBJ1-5	CSVQTENDSNQPQHF	TGCAGCGTTCAGACTGAAAATGATAGCAATCAGCCCCAGCATTTT
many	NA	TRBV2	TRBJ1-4	CASNPLSSGEKLFF	TGTGCCAGCAACCCCCTTTCCAGTGGGGAAAAACTGTTTTTT
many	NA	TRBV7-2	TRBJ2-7	CASSLYSYEQYF	TGTGCCAGCAGCCTATACTCCTACGAGCAGTACTTC
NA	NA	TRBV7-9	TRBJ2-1	CASSLAGSNTYNEQFF	TGTGCCAGCAGCTTAGCAGGGTCAAACACCTACAATGAGCAGTTCTTC